This T cell receptor (beta chain) was sequenced in a study of PD-1 blockade in classical Hodgkin lymphoma. Study-level findings and limits: Complete responders had baseline diversity similar to newly diagnosed patients. A significant rise in TCR diversity was seen by C4D1 for CD4+ cells but not for CD8+ cells.

Concerning this clone itself: Antigen unknown.

After autologous stem cell transplantation all patients relapsed, and prior brentuximab vedotin exposure differed between cohorts. Relapsed/refractory classical Hodgkin lymphoma patients had complete, partial or progressive responses. This CDR3 is built from 15 residues. CDR1 is LNHDA and CDR2 is SQIVND in the germline V gene (reference sequence). The J segment lost 7 bases and the V segment lost 5 bases, leaving 7 bases of the junction unmatched. The method was immunoSEQ multiplex PCR; TCRdb's version includes in-frame clones alone and lacks a portion of them. The repertoire holds 95,000 to 100,000 clones, more than 85% seen once, with 6.6% in the top ten.

The chain couples TRBV19 to TRBJ2-1, with 11 bases identical to TRBD2. The source was peripheral blood mononuclear cells (PBMCs), collected before the second cycle of nivolumab. The TCR originated in a human donor with classical Hodgkin lymphoma. CDR3 loop: CASSPTSGGINEQFF. The CDR3 nucleotides are TGTGCCAGTAGTCCAACTAGCGGGGGCATAAATGAGCAGTTCTTC.